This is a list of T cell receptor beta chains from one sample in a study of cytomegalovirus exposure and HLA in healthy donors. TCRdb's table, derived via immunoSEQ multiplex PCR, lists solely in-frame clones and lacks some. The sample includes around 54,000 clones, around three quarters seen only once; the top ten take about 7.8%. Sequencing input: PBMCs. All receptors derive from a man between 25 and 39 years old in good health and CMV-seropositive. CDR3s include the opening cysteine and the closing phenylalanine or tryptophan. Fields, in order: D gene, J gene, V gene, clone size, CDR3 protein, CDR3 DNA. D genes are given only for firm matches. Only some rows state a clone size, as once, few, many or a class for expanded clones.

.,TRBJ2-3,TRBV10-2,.,CASSESGGLDTQYF,TGCGCCAGCAGTGAGTCGGGGGGTCTGGATACGCAGTATTTT
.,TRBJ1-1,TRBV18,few,CASSPGAANTEAFF,TGTGCCAGCTCACCAGGGGCGGCGAACACTGAAGCTTTCTTT
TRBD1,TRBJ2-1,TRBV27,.,CASFPPTGSSYNEQFF,TGTGCCAGCTTCCCCCCGACAGGGAGCTCCTACAATGAGCAGTTCTTC
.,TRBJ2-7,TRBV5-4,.,CASSWGGPSYEQYF,TGTGCCAGCAGCTGGGGGGGCCCCTCTTACGAGCAGTACTTC
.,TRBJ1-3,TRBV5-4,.,CASSLGEGTIYF,TGTGCCAGCAGCTTGGGGGAGGGCACCATATATTTT
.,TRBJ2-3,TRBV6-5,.,CASKRGLGDTQYF,TGTGCCAGTAAGCGCGGGTTGGGAGATACGCAGTATTTT
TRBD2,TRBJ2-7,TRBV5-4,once,CASSLAGGGTKTYEQYF,TGTGCCAGCAGCTTGGCCGGGGGAGGGACCAAAACTTACGAGCAGTACTTC
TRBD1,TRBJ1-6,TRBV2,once,CASSPRQGSPLHF,TGTGCCAGCAGTCCCCGACAGGGCTCACCCCTCCACTTT
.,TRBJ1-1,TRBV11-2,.,CASSLGARVKEAFF,TGTGCCAGCAGCTTAGGGGCCAGGGTAAAAGAAGCTTTCTTT
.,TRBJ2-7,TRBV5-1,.,CASSLRQAAYEQYF,TGCGCCAGCAGCTTGAGACAGGCGGCCTACGAGCAGTACTTC
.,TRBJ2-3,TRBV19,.,CASSPPPGVLDTQYF,TGTGCCAGTAGTCCCCCTCCCGGGGTTTTAGATACGCAGTATTTT
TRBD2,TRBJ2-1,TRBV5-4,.,CASRAGEVHEQFF,TGTGCCAGCCGAGCGGGGGAGGTCCATGAGCAGTTCTTC
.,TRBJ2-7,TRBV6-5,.,CASSPGSRDRHEQYF,TGTGCCAGCAGTCCCGGGTCCCGAGACCGCCACGAGCAGTACTTC
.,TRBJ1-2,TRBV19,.,CASLNTAGGSGYTF,TGTGCCAGTCTCAATACCGCGGGGGGCTCTGGCTACACCTTC
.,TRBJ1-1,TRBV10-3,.,CASQEILMNTEAFF,TGTGCCAGTCAGGAAATCTTAATGAACACTGAAGCTTTCTTT
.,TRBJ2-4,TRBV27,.,CASSLGGGLKNIQYF,TGTGCCAGCAGTTTAGGAGGGGGCCTCAAAAACATTCAGTACTTC
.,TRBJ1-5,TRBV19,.,CASMEGPSNQPQHF,TGTGCCAGTATGGAGGGGCCGAGCAATCAGCCCCAGCATTTT
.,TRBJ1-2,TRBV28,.,CASSWAGVSLTF,TGTGCCAGCAGTTGGGCAGGGGTAAGCCTCACCTTC
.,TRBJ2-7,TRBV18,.,CASSPGGTRQGNEQYF,TGTGCCAGCTCACCCGGAGGGACCCGACAGGGTAACGAGCAGTACTTC
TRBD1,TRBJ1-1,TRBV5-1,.,CASSLRGQGEAFF,TGCGCCAGCAGCTTGCGAGGACAGGGTGAGGCTTTCTTT
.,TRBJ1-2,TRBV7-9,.,CASSPPWAQGYGYTF,TGTGCCAGCAGCCCCCCCTGGGCACAGGGTTATGGCTACACCTTC
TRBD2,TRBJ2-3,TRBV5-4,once,CASSLGGRLAGGFTDTQYF,TGTGCCAGCAGCTTGGGGGGGCGACTAGCGGGGGGGTTCACAGATACGCAGTATTTT
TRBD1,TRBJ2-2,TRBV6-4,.,CASSPTGGNTGELFF,TGTGCCAGCAGTCCCACAGGGGGCAACACCGGGGAGCTGTTTTTT
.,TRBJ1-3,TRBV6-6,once,CASSAGRGASGNTIYF,TGTGCCAGCAGTGCCGGGAGGGGCGCCTCTGGAAACACCATATATTTT
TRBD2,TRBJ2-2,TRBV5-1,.,CASSPGLAGALLKGELFF,TGCGCCAGCAGCCCTGGACTAGCGGGGGCGCTACTTAAAGGGGAGCTGTTTTTT
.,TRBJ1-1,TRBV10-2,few,CASSLGDKAFF,TGCGCCAGCAGTCTCGGGGATAAGGCTTTCTTT
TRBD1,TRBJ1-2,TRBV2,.,CASSGDRYGYTF,TGTGCCAGCAGTGGGGACAGGTATGGCTACACCTTC
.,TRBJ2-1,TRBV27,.,CASRPDRQRGNEQFF,TGTGCCAGCAGGCCTGACAGGCAACGGGGCAATGAGCAGTTCTTC
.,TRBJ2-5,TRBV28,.,CASSPRGQETQYF,TGTGCCAGCAGTCCTAGGGGGCAAGAGACCCAGTACTTC
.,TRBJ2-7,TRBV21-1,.,CASSKDRDISYEQYF,TGTGCCAGCAGCAAGGACAGGGACATCTCCTACGAGCAGTACTTC
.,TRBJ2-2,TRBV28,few,CASNTNTGELFF,TGTGCCAGCAACACAAACACCGGGGAGCTGTTTTTT
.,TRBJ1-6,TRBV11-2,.,CASSSPSSPLHF,TGTGCCAGCAGCTCCCCAAGCTCACCCCTCCACTTT
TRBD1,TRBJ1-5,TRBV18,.,CASSTTDRGTSPQHF,TGTGCCAGCTCAACTACCGACAGGGGGACCTCGCCCCAGCATTTT
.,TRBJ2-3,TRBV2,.,CASSVAAEDTQYF,TGTGCCAGCAGCGTAGCGGCTGAGGATACGCAGTATTTT
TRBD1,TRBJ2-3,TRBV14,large,CASSPPETGGADTQYF,TGTGCCAGCAGCCCTCCTGAGACAGGGGGCGCGGATACGCAGTATTTT
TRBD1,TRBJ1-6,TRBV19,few,CASSFRQGQSYNSPLHF,TGTGCCAGTAGTTTCCGACAGGGGCAGTCCTATAATTCACCCCTCCACTTT
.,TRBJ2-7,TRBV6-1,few,CASSEGDYRVQVVYEQYF,TGTGCCAGCAGTGAGGGGGATTACAGGGTACAAGTCGTCTACGAGCAGTACTTC
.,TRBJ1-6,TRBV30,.,CAWSVQGRNNSPLHF,TGTGCCTGGAGTGTTCAGGGGCGAAATAATTCACCCCTCCACTTT
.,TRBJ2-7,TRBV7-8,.,CASSLTLLSDSYEQYF,TGTGCCAGCAGCTTAACTCTTCTCTCCGACTCCTACGAGCAGTACTTC
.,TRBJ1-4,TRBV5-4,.,CASSLEGGNEKLFF,TGTGCCAGCAGCTTGGAGGGAGGTAATGAAAAACTGTTTTTT
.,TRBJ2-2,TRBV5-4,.,CASSSGGPYTGELFF,TGTGCCAGCAGCTCCGGGGGGCCGTACACCGGGGAGCTGTTTTTT
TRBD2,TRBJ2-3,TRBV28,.,CASSPHGGGTDTQYF,TGTGCCAGCAGCCCTCATGGGGGGGGCACAGATACGCAGTATTTT